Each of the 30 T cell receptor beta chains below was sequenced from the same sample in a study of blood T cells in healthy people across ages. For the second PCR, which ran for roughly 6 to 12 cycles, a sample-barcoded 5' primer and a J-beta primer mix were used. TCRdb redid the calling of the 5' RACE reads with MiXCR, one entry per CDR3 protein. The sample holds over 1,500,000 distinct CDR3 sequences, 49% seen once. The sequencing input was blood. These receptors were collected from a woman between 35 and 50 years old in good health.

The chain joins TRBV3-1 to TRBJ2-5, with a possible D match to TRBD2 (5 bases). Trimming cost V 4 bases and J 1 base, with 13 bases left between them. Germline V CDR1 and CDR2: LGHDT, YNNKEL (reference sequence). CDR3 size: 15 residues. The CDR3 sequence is CASSPARGIQETQYF. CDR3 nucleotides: TGTGCCAGCAGCCCCGCACGAGGGATCCAAGAGACCCAGTACTTC.

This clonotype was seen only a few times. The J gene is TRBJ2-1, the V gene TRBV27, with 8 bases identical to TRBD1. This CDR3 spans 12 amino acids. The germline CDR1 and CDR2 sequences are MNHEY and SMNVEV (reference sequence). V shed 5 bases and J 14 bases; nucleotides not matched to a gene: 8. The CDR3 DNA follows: TGTGCCAGCAGTCGTACGACAGGGGATAAGTTCTTC. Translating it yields CASSRTTGDKFF.

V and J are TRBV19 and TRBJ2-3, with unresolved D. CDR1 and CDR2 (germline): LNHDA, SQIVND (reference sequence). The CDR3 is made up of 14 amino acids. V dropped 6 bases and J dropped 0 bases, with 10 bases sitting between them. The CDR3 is CASRVQLSTDTQYF. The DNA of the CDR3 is TGTGCCAGTAGGGTACAGCTCAGCACAGATACGCAGTATTTT.

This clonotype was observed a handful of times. CDR3 amino acids: CASSASRLGYGYTF. DNA of the CDR3: TGTGCCAGCAGCGCCTCGAGGCTTGGCTATGGCTACACCTTC. V usage is TRBV9 and J usage is TRBJ1-2; D uncertain. This CDR3 is 14 amino acids long. Germline V CDR1 and CDR2: SGDLS, YYNGEE. V was cut by 3 bases and J by 4 bases, with 13 bases left in between.

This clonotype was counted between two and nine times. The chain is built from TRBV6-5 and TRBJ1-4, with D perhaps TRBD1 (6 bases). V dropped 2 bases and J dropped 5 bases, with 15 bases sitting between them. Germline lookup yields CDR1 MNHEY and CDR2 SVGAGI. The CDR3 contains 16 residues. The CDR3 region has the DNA TGTGCCAGCAGTTACGGGGGCGCTGCCACGAATGAAAAACTGTTTTTT. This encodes CASSYGGAATNEKLFF.

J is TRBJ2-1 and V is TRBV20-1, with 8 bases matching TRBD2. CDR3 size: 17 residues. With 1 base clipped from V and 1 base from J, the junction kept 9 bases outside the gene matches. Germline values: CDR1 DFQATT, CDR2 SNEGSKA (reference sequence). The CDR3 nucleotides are TGCAGTGCTAGAGGATCCAATAGCGGGAAATCCTACAATGAGCAGTTCTTC. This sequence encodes CSARGSNSGKSYNEQFF.

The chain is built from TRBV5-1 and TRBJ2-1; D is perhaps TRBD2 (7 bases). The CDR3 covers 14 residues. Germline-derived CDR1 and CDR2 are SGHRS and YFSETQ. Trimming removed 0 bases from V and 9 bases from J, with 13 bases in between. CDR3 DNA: TGCGCCAGCAGCTTGGGTGTCCGGGGGGCTGAGCAGTTCTTC. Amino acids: CASSLGVRGAEQFF. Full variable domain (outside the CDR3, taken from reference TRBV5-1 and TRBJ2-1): KAGVTQTPRYLIKTRGQQVTLSCSPISGHRSVSWYQQTPGQGLQFLFEYFSETQRNKGNFPGRFSGRQFSNSRSEMNVSTLELGDSALYLCASSLGVRGAEQFFGPGTRLTVL.

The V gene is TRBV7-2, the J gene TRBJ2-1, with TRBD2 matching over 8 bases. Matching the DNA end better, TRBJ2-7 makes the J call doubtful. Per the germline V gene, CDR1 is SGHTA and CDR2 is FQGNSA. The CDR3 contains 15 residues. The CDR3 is CASSSGGGWYNEQYF. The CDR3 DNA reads TGTGCCAGCAGCTCCGGCGGGGGGTGGTACAATGAGCAGTACTTC.

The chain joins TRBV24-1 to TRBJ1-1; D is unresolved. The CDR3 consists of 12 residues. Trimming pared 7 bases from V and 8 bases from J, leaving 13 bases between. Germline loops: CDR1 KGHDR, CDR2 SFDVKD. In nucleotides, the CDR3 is TGTGCCACCAGGGACGGGGAAAGGGAAGCTTTCTTT. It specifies CATRDGEREAFF.

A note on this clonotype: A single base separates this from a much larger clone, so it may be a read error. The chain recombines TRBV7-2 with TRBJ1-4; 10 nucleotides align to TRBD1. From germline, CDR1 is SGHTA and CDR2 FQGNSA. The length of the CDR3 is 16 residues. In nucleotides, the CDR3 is TGTGTCAGCAGCCCCGGACAGGGGGCAACTAATGAAAAACTGTTTTTT. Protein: CVSSPGQGATNEKLFF.

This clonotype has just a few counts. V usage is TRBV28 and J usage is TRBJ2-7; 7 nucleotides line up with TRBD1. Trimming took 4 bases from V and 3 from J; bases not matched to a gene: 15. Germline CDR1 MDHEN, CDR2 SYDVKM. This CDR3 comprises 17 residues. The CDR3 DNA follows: TGTGCCAGCAGTTCTATTGGGGACAGCTTCTCTTTCTACGAGCAGTACTTC. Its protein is CASSSIGDSFSFYEQYF.

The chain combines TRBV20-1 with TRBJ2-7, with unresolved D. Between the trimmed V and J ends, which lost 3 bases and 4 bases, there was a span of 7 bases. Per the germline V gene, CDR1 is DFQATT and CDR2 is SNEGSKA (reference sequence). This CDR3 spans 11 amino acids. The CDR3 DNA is TGCAGTGCTAGGGAATATTACGAGCAGTACTTC. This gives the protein CSAREYYEQYF.

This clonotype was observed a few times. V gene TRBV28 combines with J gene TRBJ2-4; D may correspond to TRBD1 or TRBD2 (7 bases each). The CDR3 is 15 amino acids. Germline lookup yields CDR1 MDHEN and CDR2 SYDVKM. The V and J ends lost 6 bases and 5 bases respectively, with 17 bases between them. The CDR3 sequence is CASSPRGRGQNIQYF. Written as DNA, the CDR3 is TGTGCCAGCAGCCCCCGAGGGAGGGGGCAAAACATTCAGTACTTC.

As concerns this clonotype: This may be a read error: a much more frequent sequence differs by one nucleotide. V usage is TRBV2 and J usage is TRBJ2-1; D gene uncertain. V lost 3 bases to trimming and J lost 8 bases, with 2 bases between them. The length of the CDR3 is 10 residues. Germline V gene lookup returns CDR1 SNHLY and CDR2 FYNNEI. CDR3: CASSDHEQFF. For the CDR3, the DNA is TGTGCCAGCAGTGACCATGAGCAGTTCTTC.

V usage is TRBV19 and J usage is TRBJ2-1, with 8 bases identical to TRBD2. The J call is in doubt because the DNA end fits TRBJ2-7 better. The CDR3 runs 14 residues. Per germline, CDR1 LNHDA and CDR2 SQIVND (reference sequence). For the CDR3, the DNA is TGTGCCAGTAGTAGCGGGGGGACCTACAATGAGCAGTACTTC. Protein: CASSSGGTYNEQYF.

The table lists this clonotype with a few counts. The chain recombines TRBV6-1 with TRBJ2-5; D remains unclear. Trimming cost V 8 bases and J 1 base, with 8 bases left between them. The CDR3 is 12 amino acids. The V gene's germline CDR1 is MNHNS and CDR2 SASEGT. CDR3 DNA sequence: TGTGCCAGCCAAAGAACCCAAGAGACCCAGTACTTC. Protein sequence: CASQRTQETQYF.

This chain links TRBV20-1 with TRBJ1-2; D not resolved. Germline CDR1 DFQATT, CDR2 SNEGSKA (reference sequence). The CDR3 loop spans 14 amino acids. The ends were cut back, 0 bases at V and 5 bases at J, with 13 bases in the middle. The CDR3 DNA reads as TGCAGTGCTAGAGATCCGGTAGCCATGTATGGCTACACCTTC. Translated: CSARDPVAMYGYTF.

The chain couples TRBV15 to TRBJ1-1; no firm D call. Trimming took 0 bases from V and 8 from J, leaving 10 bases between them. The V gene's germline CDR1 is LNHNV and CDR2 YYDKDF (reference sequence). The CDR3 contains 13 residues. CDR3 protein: CATSRDRGWEAFF. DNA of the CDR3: TGTGCCACCAGCAGAGATCGAGGTTGGGAAGCTTTCTTT.

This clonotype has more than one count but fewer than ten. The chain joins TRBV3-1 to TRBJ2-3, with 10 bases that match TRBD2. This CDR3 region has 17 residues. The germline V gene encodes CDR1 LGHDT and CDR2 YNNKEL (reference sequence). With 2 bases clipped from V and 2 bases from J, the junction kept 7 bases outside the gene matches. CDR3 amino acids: CASSQPRAGGNTDTQYF. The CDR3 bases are TGTGCCAGCAGCCAACCTCGAGCGGGGGGGAACACAGATACGCAGTATTTT.

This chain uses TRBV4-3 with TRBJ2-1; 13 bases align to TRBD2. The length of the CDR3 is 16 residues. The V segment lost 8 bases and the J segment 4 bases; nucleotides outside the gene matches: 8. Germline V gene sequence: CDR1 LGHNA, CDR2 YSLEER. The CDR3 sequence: CASGRLAGGQYNEQFF. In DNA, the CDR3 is TGCGCCAGCGGGCGACTAGCGGGGGGCCAATACAATGAGCAGTTCTTC.

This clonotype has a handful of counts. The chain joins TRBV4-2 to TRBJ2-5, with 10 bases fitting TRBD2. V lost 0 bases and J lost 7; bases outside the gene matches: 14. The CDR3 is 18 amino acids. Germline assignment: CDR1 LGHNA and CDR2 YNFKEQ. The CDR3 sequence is CASSQDPAGGSTGRTQYF. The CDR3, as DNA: TGTGCCAGCAGCCAAGATCCAGCGGGGGGGTCCACGGGTAGGACCCAGTACTTC.

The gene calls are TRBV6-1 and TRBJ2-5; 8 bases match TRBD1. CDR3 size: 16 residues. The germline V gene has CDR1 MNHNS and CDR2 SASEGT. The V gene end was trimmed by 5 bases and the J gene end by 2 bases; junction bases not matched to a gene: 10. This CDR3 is CASSKGTGPAQETQYF. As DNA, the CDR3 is TGTGCCAGCAGTAAAGGGACAGGCCCTGCTCAAGAGACCCAGTACTTC.

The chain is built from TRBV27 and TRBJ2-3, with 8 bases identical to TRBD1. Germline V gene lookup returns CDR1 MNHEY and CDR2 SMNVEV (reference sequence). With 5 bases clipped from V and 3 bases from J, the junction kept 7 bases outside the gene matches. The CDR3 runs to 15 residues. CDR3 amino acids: CASSPGQVTTDTQYF. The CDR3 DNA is TGTGCCAGCAGTCCGGGACAGGTAACAACAGATACGCAGTATTTT.

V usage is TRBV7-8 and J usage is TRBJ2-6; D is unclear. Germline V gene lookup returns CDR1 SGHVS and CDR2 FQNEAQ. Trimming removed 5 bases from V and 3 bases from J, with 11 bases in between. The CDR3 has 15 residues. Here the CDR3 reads CASSPVPGGANVLTF. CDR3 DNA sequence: TGTGCCAGCAGCCCCGTGCCGGGTGGGGCCAACGTCCTGACTTTC.

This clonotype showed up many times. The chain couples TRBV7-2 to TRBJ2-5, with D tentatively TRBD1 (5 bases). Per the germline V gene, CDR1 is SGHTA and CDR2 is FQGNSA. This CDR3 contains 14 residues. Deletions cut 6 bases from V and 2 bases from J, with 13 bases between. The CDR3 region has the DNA TGTGCCAGCAGTCGCCAGGGAATTCAAGAGACCCAGTACTTC. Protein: CASSRQGIQETQYF.

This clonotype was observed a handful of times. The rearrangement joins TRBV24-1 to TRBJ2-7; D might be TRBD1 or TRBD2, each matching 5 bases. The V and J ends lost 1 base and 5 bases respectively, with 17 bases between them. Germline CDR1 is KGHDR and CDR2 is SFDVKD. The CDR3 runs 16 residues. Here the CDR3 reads CATSDFYWQGADEQYF. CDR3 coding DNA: TGTGCCACCAGTGATTTTTATTGGCAGGGAGCAGACGAGCAGTACTTC.

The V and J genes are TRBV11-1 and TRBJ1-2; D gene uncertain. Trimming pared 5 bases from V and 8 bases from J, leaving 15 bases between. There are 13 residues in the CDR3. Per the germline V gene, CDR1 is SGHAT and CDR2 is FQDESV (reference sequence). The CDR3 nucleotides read TGTGCCAGCAGCATCGGGGTAGCGTGGGGCTACACCTTC. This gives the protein CASSIGVAWGYTF.

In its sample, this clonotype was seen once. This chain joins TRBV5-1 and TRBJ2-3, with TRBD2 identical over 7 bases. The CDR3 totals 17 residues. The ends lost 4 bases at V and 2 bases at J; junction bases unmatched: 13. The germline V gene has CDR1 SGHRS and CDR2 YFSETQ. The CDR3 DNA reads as TGCGCCAGCAGCCCCAGACTAGCCGACGATCCCACAGATACGCAGTATTTT. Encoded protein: CASSPRLADDPTDTQYF.

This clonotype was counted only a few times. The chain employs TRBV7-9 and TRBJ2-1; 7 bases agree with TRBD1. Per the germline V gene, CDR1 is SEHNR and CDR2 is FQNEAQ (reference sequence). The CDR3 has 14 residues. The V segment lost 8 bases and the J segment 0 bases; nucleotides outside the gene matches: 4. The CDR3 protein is CASGQESSYNEQFF. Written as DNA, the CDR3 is TGTGCCAGCGGACAGGAGAGCTCCTACAATGAGCAGTTCTTC.

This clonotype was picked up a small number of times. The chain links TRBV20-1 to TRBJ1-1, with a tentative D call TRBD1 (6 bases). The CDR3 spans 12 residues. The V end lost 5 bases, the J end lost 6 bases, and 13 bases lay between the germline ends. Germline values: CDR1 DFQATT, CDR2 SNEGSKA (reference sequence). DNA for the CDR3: TGCAGTGCTCGCTACAGGGACTCTGAAGCTTTCTTT. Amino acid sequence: CSARYRDSEAFF.